The T cell receptor beta chain under discussion was sequenced for a study of blood T cell repertoires in COVID-19. In germline, CDR1 is KGHSH, CDR2 LQKENI. This CDR3 comprises 15 residues. V gave up 5 bases and J gave up 4 bases; unmatched junction bases: 8. Authors' processing steps: From reference gene primer amplification, estimates of nucleated cell counts were derived. Assay used: immunoSEQ multiplex PCR; TCRdb lists only in-frame clones, some missing. For V, J and clone size, that table is used; D and trimming come from the DNA. The sample records about 94,000 clones, around 74% being singletons.

The receptor was derived from a man between 65 and 85 years old with COVID-19, enrolled during active disease. The material sequenced was peripheral blood. The rearrangement joins TRBV18 to TRBJ1-1; 9 positions match TRBD1. In DNA form, the CDR3 reads TGTGCCAGCTCAGTTAACAGGGGGCATGGCACTGAAGCTTTCTTT. Amino acids: CASSVNRGHGTEAFF.